Listed below are T cell receptor beta chains from one sample, sequenced in a study of CD8 T cells in Susac syndrome. TCRdb re-analysed the immunoSEQ multiplex PCR reads in MiXCR, keeping a single row per CDR3 protein. The sample holds approximately 120,000 distinct CDR3 sequences, around 94% seen once. Sequencing was performed on CD8+ T cells from PBMCs. These receptors all stem from a human donor with Susac syndrome. Both conserved end residues are part of each CDR3. The D gene is left open where the match is weak. Only some rows state a clone size, as once, few, many or a class for expanded clones.

TRBJ2-1 | TRBD1 | TRBV4-1 | . | TGCGCCAGCAGCCAAGGGGGGACAGGGCTTAATGAGCAGTTCTTC | CASSQGGTGLNEQFF
TRBJ1-1 | . | TRBV10-3 | . | TGTGCCATCAGTGAGTCTGGGCAGGGGCACGCGAACACTGAAGCTTTCTTT | CAISESGQGHANTEAFF
TRBJ1-4 | . | TRBV5-6 | . | TGTGCCAGCAGCTTTGGGGGGTCGGAACTGTTTTTT | CASSFGGSELFF
TRBJ1-5 | . | TRBV2 | . | TGTGCCAGCAGTGACTTGACAGATATCGGGGGCAATCAGCCCCAGCATTTT | CASSDLTDIGGNQPQHF
TRBJ2-7 | . | TRBV28 | . | TGTGCCAGCAGTTTATACCAGGGGTACGAGCAGTACTTC | CASSLYQGYEQYF
TRBJ2-3 | . | TRBV7-8 | . | TGTGCCAGCAGCTTAATGGCGGGGAGCACAGATACGCAGTATTTT | CASSLMAGSTDTQYF
TRBJ2-3 | TRBD2 | TRBV12-3/TRBV12-4 | . | TGTGCCAGCGGGAGGGCCGTCACAGATACGCAGTATTTT | CASGRAVTDTQYF
TRBJ2-2 | . | TRBV25-1 | . | TGTGCCAGCAGTGATAGGTTTAGGGAGGCCACCGGGGAGCTGTTTTTT | CASSDRFREATGELFF
TRBJ2-7 | . | TRBV20-1 | once | TGCAGTGCTAGCGGCCCCAGGCCCTACGAGCAGTACTTC | CSASGPRPYEQYF
TRBJ1-2 | . | TRBV29-1 | . | TGCAGCGTTGAAGACTATGGCTACACCTTC | CSVEDYGYTF
TRBJ2-1 | TRBD2 | TRBV4-1 | . | TGCGCCAGCAGCCAAGCGTCTAGCGGGGGGGCCGGTGAGCAGTTCTTC | CASSQASSGGAGEQFF
TRBJ2-5 | . | TRBV29-1 | . | TGCAGCGCGCTGAAAGAGACCCAGTACTTC | CSALKETQYF
TRBJ1-3 | TRBD1 | TRBV12-3/TRBV12-4 | . | TGTGCCAGCGGGGACAGCCCCTTCTCTGGAAACACCATATATTTT | CASGDSPFSGNTIYF
TRBJ2-7 | TRBD2 | TRBV7-8 | . | TGTGCCAGCAGCTCAGAACTAGCGGGTACCTCCTACGAGCAGTACTTC | CASSSELAGTSYEQYF
TRBJ1-2 | . | TRBV20-1 | . | TGCAGTGCTAGAGGACCCATTTTCCCGGGGCGGAGTGGCTACACCTTC | CSARGPIFPGRSGYTF
TRBJ1-3 | . | TRBV28 | . | TGTGCCAGCGGCCTAGGGGAGCTATCTGGAAACACCATATATTTT | CASGLGELSGNTIYF
TRBJ2-5 | TRBD2 | TRBV5-4 | . | TGTGCCAGCAGCTTGCCCTATCGGACTAGCGCGGAAGAGACCCAGTACTTC | CASSLPYRTSAEETQYF
TRBJ2-3 | . | TRBV18 | . | TGTGCCAGCTCCCCGGGACTTTCTAGCACAGATACGCAGTATTTT | CASSPGLSSTDTQYF
TRBJ1-2 | . | TRBV30 | . | TGTGCCTGGAGTGTAAACAACTATGGCTACACCTTC | CAWSVNNYGYTF
TRBJ1-1 | TRBD1 | TRBV30 | . | TGTGCCTGGAGTGTATGGGCCCGACAGGGTGACACTGAAGCTTTCTTT | CAWSVWARQGDTEAFF
TRBJ2-1 | . | TRBV5-1 | . | TGCGCCAGCAGCTTGGAGCAGCGGGCAGCCAATGAGCAGTTCTTC | CASSLEQRAANEQFF
TRBJ2-1 | TRBD1 | TRBV7-6 | . | TGTGCCAGCAGCTTTTGGACAGGGAGTAATGAGCAGTTCTTC | CASSFWTGSNEQFF
TRBJ2-5 | . | TRBV20-1 | . | TGCAGTGCTAGAACGGGACGTGAGACGGAGACCCAGTACTTC | CSARTGRETETQYF
TRBJ2-3 | TRBD2 | TRBV7-9 | . | TGTGCCAGCAGCCCCCGGACTAGCGGGCCTACAGATACGCAGTATTTT | CASSPRTSGPTDTQYF
TRBJ2-6 | . | TRBV7-9 | . | TGTGCCAGCTGTCGAGGTACTGGGGCCAACGTCCTGACTTTC | CASCRGTGANVLTF
TRBJ1-6 | . | TRBV20-1 | . | TGCAGTGCTAGAGATCCGGGGGGCTCACCCCTCCACTTT | CSARDPGGSPLHF